Reported below is one T cell receptor beta chain. The PCR was carried out with 60 Vbeta primers and 13 Jbeta primers. Sequenced by immunoSEQ multiplex PCR; TCRdb stores in-frame clones only, minus some. The sample lists about 200,000 clones, 79% seen once, with 4.4% in the top ten. Everyone who donated was a healthy bone marrow donor. This sample is drawn from a study of cytomegalovirus exposure and HLA in healthy donors. The TCR originated in a woman aged 30 to 39 in good health and CMV-seropositive. Material for sequencing was PBMCs.

The CDR3 is CASSYSQDTQYF. DNA of the CDR3: TGTGCCAGCAGTTACAGTCAGGATACGCAGTATTTT. The chain has TRBV6-5 and TRBJ2-3; D is unresolved. CDR3 length: 12 amino acids. Trimming shortened V by 2 bases and J by 6 bases, and 6 bases separated the two germline ends. CDR1 MNHEY and CDR2 SVGAGI come from the germline V gene.